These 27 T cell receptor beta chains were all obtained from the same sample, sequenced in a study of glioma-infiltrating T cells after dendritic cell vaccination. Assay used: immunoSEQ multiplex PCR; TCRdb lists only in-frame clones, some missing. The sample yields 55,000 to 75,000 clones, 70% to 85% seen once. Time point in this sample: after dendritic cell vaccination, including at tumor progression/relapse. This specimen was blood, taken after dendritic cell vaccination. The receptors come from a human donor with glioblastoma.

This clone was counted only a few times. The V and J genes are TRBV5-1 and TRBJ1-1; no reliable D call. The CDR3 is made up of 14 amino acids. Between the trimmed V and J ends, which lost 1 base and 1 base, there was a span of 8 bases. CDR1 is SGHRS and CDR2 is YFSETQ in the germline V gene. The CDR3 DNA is TGCGCCAGCAGCTTGACAGCCTCGAACACTGAAGCTTTCTTT. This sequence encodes CASSLTASNTEAFF.

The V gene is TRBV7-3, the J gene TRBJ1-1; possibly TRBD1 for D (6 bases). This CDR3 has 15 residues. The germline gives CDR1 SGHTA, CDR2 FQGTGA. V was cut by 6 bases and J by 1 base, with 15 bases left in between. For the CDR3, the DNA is TGTGCCAGCAGTTCGGAAGGGGGGGGGAACACTGAAGCTTTCTTT. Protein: CASSSEGGGNTEAFF.

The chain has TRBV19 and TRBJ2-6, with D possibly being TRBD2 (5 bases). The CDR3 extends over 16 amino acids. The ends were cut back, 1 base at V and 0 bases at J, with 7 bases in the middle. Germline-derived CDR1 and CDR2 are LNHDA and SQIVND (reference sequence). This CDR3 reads CASSIGRISGANVLTF. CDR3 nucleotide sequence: TGTGCCAGTAGTATAGGGAGGATCTCTGGGGCCAACGTCCTGACTTTC. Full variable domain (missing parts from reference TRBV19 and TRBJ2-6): DGGITQSPKYLFRKEGQNVTLSCEQNLNHDAMYWYRQDPGQGLRLIYYSQIVNDFQKGDIAEGYSVSREKKESFPLTVTSAQKNPTAFYLCASSIGRISGANVLTFGAGSRLTVL.

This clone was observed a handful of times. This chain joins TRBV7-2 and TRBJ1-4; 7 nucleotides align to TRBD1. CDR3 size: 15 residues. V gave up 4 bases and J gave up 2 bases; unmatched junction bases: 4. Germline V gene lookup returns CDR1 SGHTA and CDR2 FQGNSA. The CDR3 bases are TGTGCCAGCAGCTCAAAGACAGGGACTAATGAAAAACTGTTTTTT. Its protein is CASSSKTGTNEKLFF.

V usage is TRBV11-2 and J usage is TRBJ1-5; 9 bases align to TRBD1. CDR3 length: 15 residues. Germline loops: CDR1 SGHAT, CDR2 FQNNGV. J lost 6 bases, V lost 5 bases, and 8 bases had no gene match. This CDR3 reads CASSPSRDRVQPQHF. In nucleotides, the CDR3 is TGTGCCAGCAGCCCCAGCCGGGACAGGGTTCAGCCCCAGCATTTT.

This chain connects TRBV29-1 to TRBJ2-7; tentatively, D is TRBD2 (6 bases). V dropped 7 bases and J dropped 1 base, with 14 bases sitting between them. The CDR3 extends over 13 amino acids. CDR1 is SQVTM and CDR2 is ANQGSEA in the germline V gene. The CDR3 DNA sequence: TGCAGCGCCCGACTAGGCTCATCCTACGAGCAGTACTTC. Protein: CSARLGSSYEQYF.

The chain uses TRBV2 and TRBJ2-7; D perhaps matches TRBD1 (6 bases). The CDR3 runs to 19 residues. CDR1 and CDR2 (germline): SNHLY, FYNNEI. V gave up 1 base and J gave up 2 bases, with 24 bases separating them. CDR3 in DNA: TGTGCCAGCAGTGAAGGGTGGGGGCGCCGGGACGGAAGAGCCTACGAGCAGTACTTC. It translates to CASSEGWGRRDGRAYEQYF.

The CDR3 DNA reads as TGTGCCTGGGGACAGGGGATGGACACCGGGGAGCTGTTTTTT. Residues: CAWGQGMDTGELFF. The J gene is TRBJ2-2, the V gene TRBV30; TRBD1 agrees at 9 bases. Germline V CDR1 and CDR2: GTSNPN, SVGIG (reference sequence). The V gene end was trimmed by 5 bases and the J gene end by 3 bases; junction bases not matched to a gene: 4. The CDR3 extends over 14 amino acids.

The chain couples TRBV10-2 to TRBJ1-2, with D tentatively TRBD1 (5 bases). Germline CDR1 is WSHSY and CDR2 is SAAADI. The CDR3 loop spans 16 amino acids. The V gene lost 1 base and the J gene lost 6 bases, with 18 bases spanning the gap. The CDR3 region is CASSEFGTSIGHGYTF. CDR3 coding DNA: TGCGCCAGCAGTGAGTTCGGGACTTCTATAGGGCATGGCTACACCTTC.

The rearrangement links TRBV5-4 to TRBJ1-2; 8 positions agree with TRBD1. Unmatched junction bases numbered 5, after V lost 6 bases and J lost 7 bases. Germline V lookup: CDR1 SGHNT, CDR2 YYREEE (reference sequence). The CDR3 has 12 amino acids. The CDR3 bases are TGTGCCAGCAATCTTGACAGGGGTGGCTACACCTTC. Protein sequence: CASNLDRGGYTF.

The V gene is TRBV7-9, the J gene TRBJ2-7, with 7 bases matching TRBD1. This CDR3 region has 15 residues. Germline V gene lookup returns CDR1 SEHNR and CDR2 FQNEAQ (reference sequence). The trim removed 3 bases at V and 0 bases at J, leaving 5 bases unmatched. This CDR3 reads CASSLWTGDSYEQYF. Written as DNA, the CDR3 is TGTGCCAGCAGCTTGTGGACAGGAGACTCCTACGAGCAGTACTTC.

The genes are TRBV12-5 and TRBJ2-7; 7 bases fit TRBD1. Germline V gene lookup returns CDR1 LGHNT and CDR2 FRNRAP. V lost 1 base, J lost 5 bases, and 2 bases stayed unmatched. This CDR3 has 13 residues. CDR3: CASGLDRGNEQYF. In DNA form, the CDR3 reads TGTGCTAGTGGTTTGGACAGGGGAAACGAGCAGTACTTC. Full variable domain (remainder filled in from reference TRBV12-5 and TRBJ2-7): DARVTQTPRHKVTEMGQEVTMRCQPILGHNTVFWYRQTMMQGLELLAYFRNRAPLDDSGMPKDRFSAEMPDATLATLKIQPSEPRDSAVYFCASGLDRGNEQYFGPGTRLTVT.

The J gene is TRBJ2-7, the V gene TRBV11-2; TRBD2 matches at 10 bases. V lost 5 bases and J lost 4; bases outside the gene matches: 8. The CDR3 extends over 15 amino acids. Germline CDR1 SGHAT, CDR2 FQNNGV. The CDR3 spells CASSLMGLARYEQYF. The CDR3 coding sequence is TGTGCCAGCAGCCTTATGGGACTAGCGCGATACGAGCAGTACTTC.

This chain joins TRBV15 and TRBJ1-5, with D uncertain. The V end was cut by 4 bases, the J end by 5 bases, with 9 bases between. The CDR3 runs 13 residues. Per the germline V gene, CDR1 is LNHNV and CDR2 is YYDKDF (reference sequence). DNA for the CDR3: TGTGCCACCAGCAAAGAGCGTGATCAGCCCCAGCATTTT. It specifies CATSKERDQPQHF.

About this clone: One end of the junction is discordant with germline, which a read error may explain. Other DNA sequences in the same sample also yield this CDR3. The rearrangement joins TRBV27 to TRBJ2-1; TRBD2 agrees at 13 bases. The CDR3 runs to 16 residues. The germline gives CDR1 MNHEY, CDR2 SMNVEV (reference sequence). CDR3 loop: CASSKQTSGGRNEQFF. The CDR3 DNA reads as TGCGCCAGCAGCAAACAGACTAGCGGGGGGCGCAATGAGCAGTTCTTC.

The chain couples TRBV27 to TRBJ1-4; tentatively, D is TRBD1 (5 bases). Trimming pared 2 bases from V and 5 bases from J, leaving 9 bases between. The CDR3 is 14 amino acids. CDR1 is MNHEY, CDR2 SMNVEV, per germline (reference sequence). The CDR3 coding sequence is TGTGCCAGCAGTTTACGCAGGGCCAATGAAAAACTGTTTTTT. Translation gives CASSLRRANEKLFF.

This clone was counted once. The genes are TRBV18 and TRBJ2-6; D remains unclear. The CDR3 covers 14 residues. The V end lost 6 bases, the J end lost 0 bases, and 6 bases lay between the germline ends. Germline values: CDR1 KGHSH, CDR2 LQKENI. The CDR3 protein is CASSPSSGANVLTF. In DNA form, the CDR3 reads TGTGCCAGCTCGCCGAGCTCTGGGGCCAACGTCCTGACTTTC.

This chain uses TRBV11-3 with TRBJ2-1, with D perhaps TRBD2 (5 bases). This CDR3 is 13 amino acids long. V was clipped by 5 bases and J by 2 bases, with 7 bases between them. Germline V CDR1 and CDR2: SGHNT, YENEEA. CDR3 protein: CASSDGTYNEQFF. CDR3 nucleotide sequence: TGTGCCAGCAGCGACGGGACCTACAATGAGCAGTTCTTC.

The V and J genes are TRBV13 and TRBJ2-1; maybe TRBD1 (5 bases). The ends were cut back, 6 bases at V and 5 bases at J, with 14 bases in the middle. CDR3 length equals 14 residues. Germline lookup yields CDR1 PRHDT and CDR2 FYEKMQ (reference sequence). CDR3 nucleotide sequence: TGTGCCAGCAGGCTCCCAGGGATGGACAATGAGCAGTTCTTC. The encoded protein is CASRLPGMDNEQFF.

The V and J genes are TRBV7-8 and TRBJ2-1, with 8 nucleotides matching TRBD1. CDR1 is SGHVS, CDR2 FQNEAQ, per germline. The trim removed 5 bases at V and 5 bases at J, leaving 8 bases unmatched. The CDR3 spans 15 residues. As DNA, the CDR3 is TGTGCCAGCAGCCTCCGAGACAGGGGTAACAATGAGCAGTTCTTC. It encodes CASSLRDRGNNEQFF.

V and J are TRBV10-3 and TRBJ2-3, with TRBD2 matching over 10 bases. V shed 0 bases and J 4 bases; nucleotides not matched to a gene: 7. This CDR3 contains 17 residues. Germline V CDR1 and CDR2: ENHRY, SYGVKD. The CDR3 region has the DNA TGTGCCATCAGTGAGTCGAGAAGCGGGGGGGCGGCAGATACGCAGTATTTT. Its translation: CAISESRSGGAADTQYF.

CDR3 coding DNA: TGTGCCAGCAGTCTTACCGGGCCTCGGGGTACTGAAGCTTTCTTT. Its translation: CASSLTGPRGTEAFF. The chain uses TRBV27 and TRBJ1-1, with D uncertain. The V gene's germline CDR1 is MNHEY and CDR2 SMNVEV (reference sequence). This CDR3 has 15 residues. Trimming took 5 bases from V and 5 from J, leaving 18 bases between them.

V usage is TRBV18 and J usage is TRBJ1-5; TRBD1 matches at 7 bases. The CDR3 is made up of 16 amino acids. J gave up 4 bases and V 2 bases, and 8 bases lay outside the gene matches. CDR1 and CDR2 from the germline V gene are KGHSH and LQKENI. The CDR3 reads CASSPLYGQDNQPQHF. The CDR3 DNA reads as TGTGCCAGCTCACCATTATATGGACAGGATAATCAGCCCCAGCATTTT.

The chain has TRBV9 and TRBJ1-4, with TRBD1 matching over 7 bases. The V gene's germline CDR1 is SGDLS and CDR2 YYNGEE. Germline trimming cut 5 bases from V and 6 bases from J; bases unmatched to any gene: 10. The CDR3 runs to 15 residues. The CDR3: CASSPTGTEDEKLFF. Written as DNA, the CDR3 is TGTGCCAGCAGTCCCACAGGGACAGAGGATGAAAAACTGTTTTTT.

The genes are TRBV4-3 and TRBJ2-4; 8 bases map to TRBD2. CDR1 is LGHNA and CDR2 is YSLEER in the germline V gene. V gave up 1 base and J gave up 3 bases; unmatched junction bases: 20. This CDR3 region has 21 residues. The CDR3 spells CASSQGGVFAGGPGGKNIQYF. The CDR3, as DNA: TGCGCCAGCAGCCAAGGAGGTGTCTTTGCGGGGGGCCCGGGGGGCAAAAACATTCAGTACTTC.

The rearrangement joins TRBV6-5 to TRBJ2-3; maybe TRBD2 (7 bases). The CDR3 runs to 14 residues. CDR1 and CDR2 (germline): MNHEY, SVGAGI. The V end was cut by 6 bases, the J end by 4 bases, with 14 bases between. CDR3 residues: CASRAGAPSDTQYF. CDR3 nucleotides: TGTGCCAGCAGGGCGGGGGCCCCCTCAGATACGCAGTATTTT.

The CDR3 loop is CASSRPGTAYEQYF. CDR3 DNA sequence: TGTGCCAGCTCACGCCCCGGGACAGCCTACGAGCAGTACTTC. The chain joins TRBV18 to TRBJ2-7; 7 nucleotides match TRBD1. Trimming at V came to 4 bases and at J to 2 bases, leaving 5 bases not matched to a gene. The germline V gene encodes CDR1 KGHSH and CDR2 LQKENI. The CDR3 runs 14 residues.